A selection of T cell receptor beta chains follows, all from one sample in a study of control samples from healthy donors and cancer patients. The method was immunoSEQ multiplex PCR; TCRdb's version includes in-frame clones alone and lacks a portion of them. The sample holds around 120,000 clones, just over 90% seen once. The sequencing sample was made of PBMCs. All receptors derive from a man aged 50 or older with head and neck cancer. The CDR3 runs from the conserved cysteine through the conserved F or W. A D gene is named only where the DNA matches it firmly. Part of the rows lack a size; the others show once, few, many or a class for expanded clones.

cdr3_aa,cdr3_nt,clone_size,d_call,cdr3_length,v_call,j_call
CASSALSGNTIYF,TGTGCCAGCAGCGCCCTCTCTGGAAACACCATATATTTT,-,-,13,TRBV6-6,TRBJ1-3
CAISTGQTYEQYF,TGTGCCATCTCGACAGGGCAAACCTACGAGCAGTACTTC,-,TRBD1,13,TRBV10-3,TRBJ2-7
CATGPWANYGYTF,TGTGCCACTGGACCTTGGGCTAACTATGGCTACACCTTC,-,-,13,TRBV12-3/TRBV12-4,TRBJ1-2
CASSLSGGYGYTF,TGTGCCAGCAGTTTATCAGGAGGGTATGGCTACACCTTC,-,-,13,TRBV28,TRBJ1-2
CASSSGAAAGELFF,TGTGCCAGCAGCTCAGGAGCAGCTGCCGGGGAGCTGTTTTTT,-,-,14,TRBV7-3,TRBJ2-2
CASSILTSGGYNEQFF,TGTGCCAGCAGTATCCTCACCAGCGGGGGCTACAATGAGCAGTTCTTC,-,TRBD2,16,TRBV28,TRBJ2-1
CASSPMVYEQFF,TGTGCCAGCAGCCCCATGGTCTATGAGCAGTTCTTC,-,-,12,TRBV11-2,TRBJ2-1
CASSQKGAGNTIYF,TGTGCCAGCAGCCAAAAGGGGGCTGGAAACACCATATATTTT,once,-,14,TRBV3-1/TRBV3-2,TRBJ1-3
CASSSRSGGGTEAFF,TGCGCCAGCAGCTCACGATCAGGGGGCGGCACTGAAGCTTTCTTT,-,TRBD1,15,TRBV5-1,TRBJ1-1
CASSYSRNGLSGGYTF,TGTGCCAGCAGTTACTCGAGGAACGGTCTTTCGGGTGGCTACACCTTC,-,-,16,TRBV6-5,TRBJ1-2
CASSEAGARDEQFF,TGTGCCAGCAGTGAAGCCGGGGCACGGGATGAGCAGTTCTTC,-,-,14,TRBV6-1,TRBJ2-1
CASSQGDGGYEQYF,TGCGCCAGCAGCCAGGGGGACGGCGGCTACGAGCAGTACTTC,once,-,14,TRBV4-3,TRBJ2-7
CASSLPTGYGYTF,TGTGCCAGCAGTCTACCGACAGGCTATGGCTACACCTTC,-,-,13,TRBV28,TRBJ1-2
CATSPDGYSNQPQHF,TGTGCCACCAGCCCGGACGGGTATAGCAATCAGCCCCAGCATTTT,once,-,15,TRBV15,TRBJ1-5
CASSPLPGVFYEQYF,TGTGCCAGCTCACCACTACCGGGGGTTTTCTACGAGCAGTACTTC,-,-,15,TRBV18,TRBJ2-7
CASSKSKPGFRDTGELFF,TGTGCCAGCAGCAAGAGTAAGCCAGGGTTTCGGGACACCGGGGAGCTGTTTTTT,-,-,18,TRBV21-1,TRBJ2-2
CASSHRGTEAFF,TGTGCCAGCAGCCACAGGGGCACTGAAGCTTTCTTT,-,TRBD1,12,TRBV11-1,TRBJ1-1
CAQTLSGNTIYF,TGTGCCCAGACCCTCTCTGGAAACACCATATATTTT,-,-,12,TRBV3-1/TRBV3-2,TRBJ1-3
CASSFGLFTDTQYF,TGTGCCAGCAGCTTTGGGTTATTCACAGATACGCAGTATTTT,-,-,14,TRBV7-3,TRBJ2-3
CASSLDRLNTGELFF,TGTGCCAGCAGCTTAGACAGATTGAACACCGGGGAGCTGTTTTTT,-,-,15,TRBV7-2,TRBJ2-2
CASSLGGALTDTQYF,TGTGCCAGCAGCTTAGGGGGGGCCCTCACAGATACGCAGTATTTT,-,-,15,TRBV5-4,TRBJ2-3
CASSLADTDTQYF,TGTGCCAGCAGCTTGGCCGACACAGATACGCAGTATTTT,-,-,13,TRBV5-4,TRBJ2-3
CASGFGSQPQHF,TGTGCCAGCGGATTCGGGAGTCAGCCCCAGCATTTT,-,-,12,TRBV25-1,TRBJ1-5
CASSWTAGGYEQYF,TGCGCCAGCAGCTGGACAGCGGGCGGGTACGAGCAGTACTTC,-,-,14,TRBV5-1,TRBJ2-7
CASSESSGLAWSTEAFF,TGTGCCAGCAGTGAATCGTCAGGCTTGGCCTGGAGCACTGAAGCTTTCTTT,-,-,17,TRBV6-1,TRBJ1-1
CSVERGNTDTQYF,TGCAGCGTTGAGCGGGGTAACACAGATACGCAGTATTTT,once,-,13,TRBV29-1,TRBJ2-3
CALGQGYEQYF,TGTGCTCTAGGACAGGGCTACGAGCAGTACTTC,-,TRBD1,11,TRBV30,TRBJ2-7
CASSYDAGSYEQYF,TGTGCCAGCAGTTACGATGCGGGGTCCTACGAGCAGTACTTC,-,-,14,TRBV6-2/TRBV6-3,TRBJ2-7
CASRGTSRETQYF,TGTGCCAGCAGGGGGACTAGCCGAGAGACCCAGTACTTC,-,TRBD2,13,TRBV6-6,TRBJ2-5
CASSLGFNEKLFF,TGTGCCAGCAGTTTAGGGTTTAATGAAAAACTGTTTTTT,-,-,13,TRBV27,TRBJ1-4
CASSSPNSPLHF,TGTGCCAGCAGCTCTCCCAATTCACCCCTCCACTTT,-,-,12,TRBV27,TRBJ1-6
CASSPGSGTENSPLHF,TGCGCCAGCAGCCCGGGCTCCGGGACAGAGAATTCACCCCTCCACTTT,-,TRBD1,16,TRBV5-1,TRBJ1-6
CASSSGALFGGSYLYEQYF,TGTGCCAGTAGTAGCGGCGCCTTATTCGGGGGGTCCTACCTTTACGAGCAGTACTTC,-,TRBD2,19,TRBV19,TRBJ2-7
CAISDALQGAATYEQYF,TGTGCCATCAGTGATGCCCTACAGGGGGCCGCAACCTACGAGCAGTACTTC,-,TRBD1,17,TRBV10-3,TRBJ2-7
CASSKRLLGAEAFF,TGTGCCAGCAGCAAACGTTTATTAGGCGCTGAAGCTTTCTTT,-,-,14,TRBV3-1/TRBV3-2,TRBJ1-1
CASSLLVQVKETQYF,TGTGCCAGCAGCCTCTTGGTACAAGTAAAGGAGACCCAGTACTTC,-,-,15,TRBV7-7,TRBJ2-5
CASSLGLAGPSEQFF,TGTGCCAGCAGCTTGGGACTAGCGGGGCCCTCTGAGCAGTTCTTC,few,TRBD2,15,TRBV11-3,TRBJ2-1
CASSRSLGDYNEQFF,TGTGCCAGCTCACGGAGCCTAGGGGATTACAATGAGCAGTTCTTC,-,-,15,TRBV18,TRBJ2-1
CASSHRTEYNEKLFF,TGTGCCAGCAGCCATCGGACAGAATATAATGAAAAACTGTTTTTT,-,-,15,TRBV3-1/TRBV3-2,TRBJ1-4
CASSSDPTSSYNSPLHF,TGTGCCAGCAGTTCGGACCCAACGAGCTCCTATAATTCACCCCTCCACTTT,-,-,17,TRBV27,TRBJ1-6
CASRGAQEAQYF,TGTGCCAGTCGAGGAGCCCAAGAGGCCCAGTACTTC,-,-,12,TRBV19,TRBJ2-5
CASNRSPTGQPQHF,TGTGCCAGCAACCGATCCCCTACAGGACAGCCCCAGCATTTT,-,-,14,TRBV6-5,TRBJ1-5
CASSLTTEPYEQYF,TGTGCCAGCAGTTTGACGACGGAGCCCTACGAGCAGTACTTC,-,-,14,TRBV7-2,TRBJ2-7
CASSLNPGELFF,TGTGCCAGCAGTTTAAACCCCGGGGAGCTGTTTTTT,-,-,12,TRBV12-3/TRBV12-4,TRBJ2-2
CASSWSNYGYTF,TGTGCCAGCAGCTGGAGTAACTATGGCTACACCTTC,once,-,12,TRBV7-2,TRBJ1-2
CASSFGTGGSGYTF,TGTGCCAGCAGCTTCGGGACAGGGGGCAGTGGCTACACCTTC,-,TRBD1,14,TRBV7-8,TRBJ1-2
CASSQDALGGGGYTF,TGCGCCAGCAGCCAAGATGCCTTGGGAGGGGGTGGCTACACCTTC,-,-,15,TRBV4-3,TRBJ1-2
CASSRSGQDNEQFF,TGCGCCAGCAGCCGTAGCGGGCAAGACAATGAGCAGTTCTTC,-,TRBD2,14,TRBV5-1,TRBJ2-1
CASSWWGTGELFF,TGTGCCAGCAGCTGGTGGGGGACCGGGGAGCTGTTTTTT,-,-,13,TRBV5-5,TRBJ2-2
CASSPPNPLGRMNTGELFF,TGTGCCAGCTCACCACCTAACCCCCTCGGACGGATGAACACCGGGGAGCTGTTTTTT,-,-,19,TRBV18,TRBJ2-2
CASSWGATSGVGETQYF,TGTGCCAGCAGCTGGGGAGCCACTAGCGGGGTAGGGGAGACCCAGTACTTC,few,TRBD2,17,TRBV7-6,TRBJ2-5
CASSQIGVDNSPLHF,TGTGCCAGCAGTCAGATAGGGGTTGATAATTCACCCCTCCACTTT,-,-,15,TRBV28,TRBJ1-6
CASSRKQGTPAGEQYF,TGTGCCAGCAGTCGAAAACAGGGTACTCCGGCCGGCGAGCAGTACTTC,-,-,16,TRBV6-2/TRBV6-3,TRBJ2-7
CASSTRTGLAETQYF,TGTGCCAGCAGCACCCGGACAGGGTTGGCTGAGACCCAGTACTTC,-,TRBD1,15,TRBV9,TRBJ2-5
CASKTRGNQPQHF,TGTGCCAGTAAGACGAGGGGTAATCAGCCCCAGCATTTT,once,-,13,TRBV19,TRBJ1-5
CASSLARTTNEKLFF,TGTGCCAGCAGCTTGGCTAGGACAACTAATGAAAAACTGTTTTTT,-,-,15,TRBV7-8,TRBJ1-4
CASSPTELSKGYTF,TGTGCCAGCAGCCCGACTGAGTTGAGTAAAGGCTACACCTTC,-,-,14,TRBV11-3,TRBJ1-2